One sample yielded the 17 T cell receptor beta chains listed below, sequenced in a study of CD8 T cells in Susac syndrome. Random hexamers primed reverse transcription of about 0.45 to 1 ug RNA. TCRdb re-called the immunoSEQ multiplex PCR reads through MiXCR, storing one row per CDR3 protein. Of about 130,000 distinct CDR3 sequences in the sample, roughly 94% were seen once. The sequencing sample was made of CD4+ T cells from PBMCs. The receptors originated from a human donor with multiple sclerosis.

The rearrangement links TRBV29-1 to TRBJ1-2; no reliable D call. V lost 3 bases to trimming and J lost 8 bases, with 16 bases between them. Per germline, CDR1 SQVTM and CDR2 ANQGSEA. CDR3 length: 13 amino acids. CDR3 loop: CSVDTPGRMGYTF. As DNA, the CDR3 is TGCAGCGTTGATACCCCAGGCCGGATGGGCTACACCTTC.

The rearrangement joins TRBV7-2 to TRBJ1-1; D not resolved. This CDR3 comprises 13 residues. Trimming stripped 3 bases from V and 6 bases from J, with 11 bases between. The germline CDR1 and CDR2 sequences are SGHTA and FQGNSA. The CDR3 bases are TGTGCCAGCAGCTTTCATGTTACCGCTGAAGCTTTCTTT. Translating it yields CASSFHVTAEAFF.

This clonotype was recorded only once. The chain links TRBV7-2 to TRBJ2-3; TRBD2 matches 9 bases. Trimming took 5 bases from V and 4 from J; bases not matched to a gene: 13. The germline V gene encodes CDR1 SGHTA and CDR2 FQGNSA. The CDR3 is 17 amino acids. The CDR3 sequence is CASSRLGVAGASDTQYF. The CDR3 DNA reads as TGTGCCAGCAGCCGCCTGGGGGTAGCGGGGGCTTCAGATACGCAGTATTTT.

The rearrangement joins TRBV6-4 to TRBJ2-2; perhaps TRBD1 as D (6 bases). This CDR3 contains 15 residues. V dropped 3 bases and J dropped 5 bases, with 13 bases sitting between them. CDR1 and CDR2 from the germline V gene are MRHNA and SNTAGT. The CDR3 loop reads CASSEIWGPTGELFF. The CDR3 nucleotides read TGTGCCAGCAGTGAAATATGGGGGCCAACCGGGGAGCTGTTTTTT.

This chain uses TRBV5-1 with TRBJ2-5, with 9 positions matching TRBD2. This CDR3 is built from 17 residues. Unmatched junction bases numbered 10, after V lost 4 bases and J lost 0 bases. Germline V gives CDR1 SGHRS, CDR2 YFSETQ. The CDR3 region is CASSAPRLAANQETQYF. CDR3 coding DNA: TGCGCCAGCAGCGCACCGCGACTAGCGGCAAACCAAGAGACCCAGTACTTC.

The gene calls are TRBV27 and TRBJ2-3; TRBD2 is a possible D gene (6 bases). Trimming took 2 bases from V and 8 from J, leaving 11 bases between them. This CDR3 has 13 amino acids. Germline assignment: CDR1 MNHEY and CDR2 SMNVEV (reference sequence). CDR3 sequence reads: CASSLNGGVTQYF. In DNA, the CDR3 is TGTGCCAGCAGTTTAAACGGAGGGGTTACGCAGTATTTT.

The CDR3 loop reads CSVEAGGDQPQHF. For the CDR3, the DNA is TGCAGCGTTGAAGCAGGGGGAGACCAGCCCCAGCATTTT. The rearrangement uses TRBV29-1 and TRBJ1-5; TRBD1 matches at 7 bases. The germline V gene has CDR1 SQVTM and CDR2 ANQGSEA. Trimming took 1 base from V and 7 from J; bases not matched to a gene: 4. The CDR3 totals 13 residues.

The CDR3 DNA reads TGCGCCAGCAGCCTGGTAGGGAGGAGGAACACTGAAGCTTTCTTT. This codes for CASSLVGRRNTEAFF. The rearrangement uses TRBV4-1 and TRBJ1-1; D gene uncertain. The germline V gene has CDR1 MGHRA and CDR2 YSYEKL. The length of the CDR3 is 15 residues. Trimming cost V 4 bases and J 1 base, with 13 bases left between them.

As concerns this clonotype: Sequence at one end of the junction differs from germline and may be a read error. V is TRBV4-1 and J is TRBJ1-5, with a tentative D call TRBD1 (5 bases). The CDR3 contains 14 residues. CDR1 is MGHRA, CDR2 YSYEKL, per germline. The CDR3 DNA reads as TGCGCCAGCAGCCAAGATAACGGGGGTCAGCGCCAGCATTTT. It codes for CASSQDNGGQRQHF.

The CDR3 protein is CAIAKGQRNTEAFF. DNA of the CDR3: TGTGCCATAGCTAAGGGACAGAGGAACACTGAAGCTTTCTTT. V usage is TRBV10-3 and J usage is TRBJ1-1; TRBD1 aligns across 7 bases. Germline V lookup: CDR1 ENHRY, CDR2 SYGVKD. CDR3 size: 14 residues. After removal of 9 bases from V and 1 base from J, the junction contained 8 bases not matched to a gene.

This rearrangement joins TRBV9 to TRBJ1-2; maybe TRBD1 (5 bases). V was clipped by 0 bases and J by 10 bases, with 19 bases between them. In germline, CDR1 is SGDLS, CDR2 YYNGEE. The CDR3 consists of 15 residues. CDR3 sequence (DNA): TGTGCCAGCAGCGTAGAGGCCTGGCTGGGGCACGTCTACACCTTC. It yields the protein CASSVEAWLGHVYTF.

The genes are TRBV28 and TRBJ2-7; TRBD1 agrees at 10 bases. The CDR3 consists of 13 residues. V was clipped by 4 bases and J by 7 bases; unmatched bases: 4. The V gene's germline CDR1 is MDHEN and CDR2 SYDVKM. The CDR3, as DNA: TGTGCCAGCAGTTCCTGGACAGGGGGTGAGCAGTACTTC. Protein sequence: CASSSWTGGEQYF. The full variable domain, completed using reference TRBV28 and TRBJ2-7, is DVKVTQSSRYLVKRTGEKVFLECVQDMDHENMFWYRQDPGLGLRLIYFSYDVKMKEKGDIPEGYSVSREKKERFSLILESASTNQTSMYLCASSSWTGGEQYFGPGTRLTVT.

The rearrangement uses TRBV2 and TRBJ2-3; D unresolved. V was clipped by 10 bases and J by 2 bases, with 10 bases between them. This CDR3 has 12 amino acids. Germline loops: CDR1 SNHLY, CDR2 FYNNEI. The CDR3 DNA reads as TGTGCCACAGCCCAGCTCACAGATACGCAGTATTTT. Its protein product is CATAQLTDTQYF.

The chain recombines TRBV29-1 with TRBJ2-1; TRBD1 or TRBD2 may be the D gene (6 bases each). Germline lookup yields CDR1 SQVTM and CDR2 ANQGSEA. This CDR3 is 13 amino acids long. The V end was cut by 8 bases, the J end by 6 bases, with 17 bases between. CDR3: CSSTRGVPNEQFF. For the CDR3, the DNA is TGCAGCTCTACGAGGGGGGTCCCCAATGAGCAGTTCTTC.

J is TRBJ2-7 and V is TRBV24-1, with D perhaps TRBD2 (6 bases). CDR1 is KGHDR, CDR2 SFDVKD, per germline. The CDR3 extends over 15 amino acids. The ends were cut back, 4 bases at V and 2 bases at J, with 14 bases in the middle. CDR3 in DNA: TGTGCCACCAGTGACGGGACTGCTCCCCCCTACGAGCAGTACTTC. This gives the protein CATSDGTAPPYEQYF.

J is TRBJ2-2 and V is TRBV7-6; D is possibly TRBD2 (6 bases). V shed 5 bases and J shed 3 bases, with 16 bases lying between them. CDR1 is SGHVS, CDR2 FNYEAQ, per germline. The CDR3 is 16 residues long. In nucleotides, the CDR3 is TGTGCCAGCAGCCCCCGGGCCCCGGGGGACACCGGGGAGCTGTTTTTT. Translated, it gives CASSPRAPGDTGELFF. Full variable domain (remainder filled in from reference TRBV7-6 and TRBJ2-2): GAGVSQSPRYKVTKRGQDVALRCDPISGHVSLYWYRQALGQGPEFLTYFNYEAQQDKSGLPNDRFSAERPEGSISTLTIQRTEQRDSAMYRCASSPRAPGDTGELFFGEGSRLTVL.

This chain connects TRBV12-3 or TRBV12-4 to TRBJ1-1; the D is unclear. The V and J ends lost 1 base and 8 bases respectively, with 11 bases between them. CDR3 length: 13 amino acids. As DNA, the CDR3 is TGTGCCAGCAGTTTAGGAGGGTCGAGGGAAGCTTTCTTT. Translated, it gives CASSLGGSREAFF.